These T cell receptor beta chains were read from a single sample in a study of OX40 agonist ivuxolimab in advanced cancers. Using immunoSEQ multiplex PCR, the repertoire was profiled, and TCRdb retains in-frame clones only, with some absent. The sample contains about 18,000 clones, about 70% of which appear only once. This specimen consisted of CD4+ or CD8+ T cells sorted from blood, obtained in a trial of the OX40 agonist ivuxolimab. All receptors come from an adult with an advanced solid tumor such as melanoma, head and neck, liver or kidney cancer. Both conserved end residues are part of each CDR3. Clone size is shown for a subset of rows, as once, few, many or a class of expanded clone.

size,V,CDR3
few,TRBV2,CASSEPRTDTQYF
-,TRBV27,CASSLLLAGDMDEQFF
-,TRBV7-9,CASSLTSGGVEELFF
-,TRBV7-2,CASSLATSWADTQYF
-,TRBV11-2,CASSWTGENYGYTF
-,TRBV2,CASSEAGAGGETQYF
-,TRBV5-4,CASRIGGKQFF
medium-sized,TRBV6-1,CASSEEVTDRRNQPQHF
-,TRBV30,CASPSGRGVSQYF
-,TRBV27,CASSEALPNEQYF
-,TRBV10-3,CATVTGNEQFF
once,TRBV5-1,CASSRTGTSGSEQYF
medium-sized,TRBV20-1,CSASKGETQYF
-,TRBV27,CASSQGANYGYTF
once,TRBV7-3,CASSFSSTDTQYF
medium-sized,TRBV27,CASSVSGTSGTETQYF
-,TRBV4-3,CASSQDPGSSSDYGYTF
medium-sized,TRBV14,CASSQESSALTGAWIGYTF
-,TRBV9,CASSVTGLPHEQYF
-,TRBV28,CASSFVDLQTDTQYF
few,TRBV5-4,CASSLGDNEQFF
-,TRBV30,CAWSPTGRDRGAFF
-,TRBV15,CATSVTSGLVGNIQYF
-,TRBV2,CASSVLQTGGTEAFF
-,TRBV28,CASKETGNQPQHF
-,TRBV27,CASSLWGQGGYEQYF
-,TRBV6-5,CASSYLPTGGEKLFF
medium-sized,TRBV4-3,CASSQHRGAGNTIYF
-,TRBV27,CASSETQGAARTEAFF
few,TRBV28,CASSLTGNTEAFF
medium-sized,TRBV15,CATGQGRETDTQYF
-,TRBV25-1,CASSAHNEQFF
-,TRBV28,CASSLPPGGAGASSYEQYF
-,TRBV4-3,CASSQVRGTGTGELFF
-,TRBV13,CASSSGQPNEQFF
-,TRBV27,CASTAASYNEQFF
once,TRBV27,CASSFGDREQYF
-,TRBV5-6,CASSPRSWALDSYEQYF
medium-sized,TRBV15,CATSRGRASGFYEQYF
-,TRBV27,CASSFGTSFEQFF
once,TRBV6-1,CASSETLAASSYEQYF
-,TRBV30,CARGGDVSREQYF
-,TRBV6-5,CASSYFPSGTDTQYF
-,TRBV11-2,CASSPRGGEFYEQYF